The 25 T cell receptor beta chains reported below all come from one sample, sequenced in a study of shared clonotypes between healthy human individuals. CD8 cells regarded as naive lacked CD45RO, were positively chosen for CCR7, and omitted terminally differentiated effector memory CD45RA+ cells. Some clones are missing from TCRdb's copy, which holds only in-frame ones; the method was immunoSEQ multiplex PCR. The sample has 550,000 to 750,000 clones; 92% are singletons. The specimen was naive CD8+ T cells sorted from blood. These receptor sequences come from a man younger than 45 in good health.

This sequence joins TRBV4-3 and TRBJ1-6; D ambiguous. Germline V lookup: CDR1 LGHNA, CDR2 YSLEER. V was cut by 4 bases and J by 8 bases, with 12 bases left in between. This CDR3 region has 14 residues. CDR3 sequence reads: CASSLLTVDSPLHF. For the CDR3, the DNA is TGCGCCAGCAGCCTCCTAACAGTGGATTCACCCCTCCACTTT.

This chain connects TRBV7-9 to TRBJ1-2; 7 bases line up with TRBD1. The CDR3 sequence is 14 residues long. Germline values: CDR1 SEHNR, CDR2 FQNEAQ (reference sequence). V gave up 5 bases and J gave up 4 bases; unmatched junction bases: 7. CDR3 residues: CASSTRGQIYGYTF. Here the CDR3 DNA reads TGTGCCAGCAGCACCCGGGGACAGATCTATGGCTACACCTTC. Full variable domain (outside the CDR3, taken from reference TRBV7-9 and TRBJ1-2): DTGVSQNPRHKITKRGQNVTFRCDPISEHNRLYWYRQTLGQGPEFLTYFQNEAQLEKSRLLSDRFSAERPKGSFSTLEIQRTEQGDSAMYLCASSTRGQIYGYTFGSGTRLTVV.

The chain has TRBV7-8 and TRBJ2-7, with 14 bases lining up with TRBD2. The CDR3 sequence is 17 residues long. With 1 base clipped from V and 4 bases from J, the junction kept 6 bases outside the gene matches. The germline gives CDR1 SGHVS, CDR2 FQNEAQ. CDR3 in amino acids: CASSLDGLAGGVYEQYF. The CDR3 nucleotides are TGTGCCAGCAGCTTAGATGGACTAGCGGGAGGCGTGTACGAGCAGTACTTC.

V gene TRBV11-2 combines with J gene TRBJ2-1, with 16 bases that match TRBD2. The J segment lost 1 base and the V segment lost 3 bases, leaving 6 bases of the junction unmatched. The CDR3 is 19 residues long. Germline CDR1 and CDR2: SGHAT and FQNNGV. CDR3 sequence (DNA): TGTGCCAGCAGCTTGGGACTAGCGGGAGGGATCGGATCCTACAATGAGCAGTTCTTC. It encodes CASSLGLAGGIGSYNEQFF.

J is TRBJ2-7 and V is TRBV15, with 9 positions matching TRBD1. Trimming cost V 0 bases and J 4 bases; bases outside gene matches: 10. Looked up from germline, CDR1 is LNHNV and CDR2 is YYDKDF (reference sequence). The CDR3 runs 17 residues. The CDR3 is CATSREQPGQGAYEQYF. The CDR3 bases are TGTGCCACCAGCAGAGAACAACCGGGACAGGGAGCATACGAGCAGTACTTC.

The chain employs TRBV7-6 and TRBJ2-3, with no clear D. The CDR3 consists of 13 residues. Deletions cut 6 bases from V and 5 bases from J, with 12 bases between. Germline V CDR1 and CDR2: SGHVS, FNYEAQ. This chain's CDR3 is CASRPSGGDTQYF. The CDR3, as DNA: TGTGCCAGCAGGCCGAGTGGCGGAGATACGCAGTATTTT. Variable domain in full (rest from reference TRBV7-6 and TRBJ2-3): GAGVSQSPRYKVTKRGQDVALRCDPISGHVSLYWYRQALGQGPEFLTYFNYEAQQDKSGLPNDRFSAERPEGSISTLTIQRTEQRDSAMYRCASRPSGGDTQYFGPGTRLTVL.

The genes are TRBV5-4 and TRBJ1-1; D gene unclear. Trimming stripped 0 bases from V and 0 bases from J, with 6 bases between. Germline values: CDR1 SGHNT, CDR2 YYREEE (reference sequence). The CDR3 has 14 amino acids. In nucleotides, the CDR3 is TGTGCCAGCAGCTTGGTCGGAATGAACACTGAAGCTTTCTTT. Its translation: CASSLVGMNTEAFF.

J is TRBJ1-1 and V is TRBV11-2; D ambiguous. This CDR3 spans 14 amino acids. Germline V gene sequence: CDR1 SGHAT, CDR2 FQNNGV. Trimming stripped 1 base from V and 7 bases from J, with 13 bases between. The CDR3, as DNA: TGTGCCAGCAGCTTAGTCATCGGGTCCGTTGAAGCTTTCTTT. Protein: CASSLVIGSVEAFF.

This clone was seen only once. The V gene is TRBV5-1, the J gene TRBJ2-7; 7 bases align to TRBD2. V trimming: 2 bases; J trimming: 3 bases; junction bases outside the gene matches: 14. The CDR3 extends over 17 amino acids. Per the germline V gene, CDR1 is SGHRS and CDR2 is YFSETQ. The CDR3 region has the DNA TGCGCCAGCAGCTTCCTAGCGGACCATACTAAACTCTACGAGCAGTACTTC. This translates into CASSFLADHTKLYEQYF.

V gene TRBV28 combines with J gene TRBJ2-1; 7 bases match TRBD2. There are 15 residues in the CDR3. Losses at the gene ends were 8 bases for V and 4 bases for J; bases not matched to a gene: 11. CDR1 is MDHEN and CDR2 is SYDVKM in the germline V gene. The CDR3 protein is CASGETSNFYNEQFF. Here the CDR3 DNA reads TGTGCCAGCGGTGAGACTAGCAATTTTTACAATGAGCAGTTCTTC. Complete variable domain (other parts from reference TRBV28 and TRBJ2-1): DVKVTQSSRYLVKRTGEKVFLECVQDMDHENMFWYRQDPGLGLRLIYFSYDVKMKEKGDIPEGYSVSREKKERFSLILESASTNQTSMYLCASGETSNFYNEQFFGPGTRLTVL.

The J gene is TRBJ1-1, the V gene TRBV9; 8 bases agree with TRBD1. The V gene end was trimmed by 4 bases and the J gene end by 8 bases; junction bases not matched to a gene: 7. The CDR3 is 13 residues long. Looked up from germline, CDR1 is SGDLS and CDR2 is YYNGEE. CDR3 loop: CASSIDGQGEAFF. CDR3 DNA: TGTGCCAGCAGCATAGACGGACAGGGCGAAGCTTTCTTT.

V usage is TRBV25-1 and J usage is TRBJ2-2, with 10 bases fitting TRBD1. The germline V gene encodes CDR1 MGHDK and CDR2 SYGVNS. V was pared by 5 bases and J by 3 bases, with 3 bases of the junction left unmatched. CDR3 size: 15 residues. The CDR3 coding sequence is TGTGCCAGCAGTCCGGGACAGGGGTACACCGGGGAGCTGTTTTTT. Its translation is CASSPGQGYTGELFF. Drawing the rest from reference TRBV25-1 and TRBJ2-2, the complete variable domain is EADIYQTPRYLVIGTGKKITLECSQTMGHDKMYWYQQDPGMELHLIHYSYGVNSTEKGDLSSESTVSRIRTEHFPLTLESARPSHTSQYLCASSPGQGYTGELFFGEGSRLTVL.

The chain combines TRBV27 with TRBJ2-7; D uncertain. Looked up from germline, CDR1 is MNHEY and CDR2 is SMNVEV (reference sequence). The CDR3 sequence is 13 residues long. Trimming took 3 bases from V and 3 from J, leaving 9 bases between them. DNA for the CDR3: TGTGCCAGCAGTTTGGGTCAATACTACGAGCAGTACTTC. Translated: CASSLGQYYEQYF.

This chain uses TRBV2 with TRBJ2-1, with TRBD2 matching over 7 bases. Trimming took 7 bases from V and 9 from J; bases not matched to a gene: 9. This CDR3 is built from 13 residues. The V gene's germline CDR1 is SNHLY and CDR2 FYNNEI. The CDR3 DNA reads TGTGCCAGCATTGCGGGAGCAAGGAGTGAGCAGTTCTTC. Its translation: CASIAGARSEQFF.

Written as DNA, the CDR3 is TGTGCCAGTAGTATTCAGGGTTTCCCCAATCAGCCCCAGCATTTT. This translates into CASSIQGFPNQPQHF. The chain recombines TRBV19 with TRBJ1-5, with D possibly TRBD1 on 5 matching bases. Germline V CDR1 and CDR2: LNHDA, SQIVND (reference sequence). CDR3 size: 15 residues. The V end lost 3 bases, the J end lost 3 bases, and 12 bases lay between the germline ends.

The gene calls are TRBV9 and TRBJ2-5, with 13 bases fitting TRBD2. Looked up from germline, CDR1 is SGDLS and CDR2 is YYNGEE. J was trimmed by 5 bases and V by 2 bases; bases with no gene match: 6. The CDR3 consists of 16 residues. In DNA, the CDR3 is TGTGCCAGCAGCGTTGGACTAGCGGGAGTAGGTGAGACCCAGTACTTC. This codes for CASSVGLAGVGETQYF.

V usage is TRBV5-1 and J usage is TRBJ2-3, with 10 bases lining up with TRBD2. V lost 3 bases, J lost 2 bases, and 21 bases stayed unmatched. The germline V gene encodes CDR1 SGHRS and CDR2 YFSETQ. The length of the CDR3 is 21 residues. CDR3 amino acids: CASSSDWAAKLLAGVTDTQYF. The CDR3 DNA follows: TGCGCCAGCAGCTCCGACTGGGCCGCTAAACTCCTAGCGGGGGTCACAGATACGCAGTATTTT.

The chain joins TRBV5-6 to TRBJ2-3; 7 bases fit TRBD2. From germline, CDR1 is SGHDT and CDR2 YYEEEE. V lost 0 bases and J lost 0; bases outside the gene matches: 10. The CDR3 is 18 amino acids. The CDR3 loop is CASSLAVGGLLSTDTQYF. DNA of the CDR3: TGTGCCAGCAGCTTGGCCGTTGGGGGACTACTTAGCACAGATACGCAGTATTTT.

The CDR3: CASSSLSGSPYEQYF. In DNA, the CDR3 is TGTGCCAGCAGCTCCCTTAGCGGCTCTCCCTACGAGCAGTACTTC. The chain recombines TRBV7-9 with TRBJ2-7, with D possibly matching TRBD2 (6 bases). The CDR3 sequence is 15 residues long. CDR1 is SEHNR, CDR2 FQNEAQ, per germline (reference sequence). V gave up 4 bases and J gave up 2 bases, with 15 bases separating them.

The chain has TRBV15 and TRBJ1-1; 7 bases line up with TRBD1. The junction had 11 bases not matched to a gene; V was cut back by 5 bases and J by 5 bases. Per germline, CDR1 LNHNV and CDR2 YYDKDF (reference sequence). The CDR3 consists of 15 residues. The CDR3 region is CATSPQTGINTEAFF. The CDR3 DNA is TGTGCCACCAGCCCCCAGACAGGGATTAATACTGAAGCTTTCTTT.

The genes are TRBV6-1 and TRBJ2-2, with 9 bases that match TRBD1. CDR1 is MNHNS and CDR2 is SASEGT in the germline V gene. This CDR3 comprises 13 residues. With V trimmed by 6 bases and J by 7 bases, 3 bases remained unmatched. The CDR3 sequence: CASSGTGIGELFF. The CDR3 nucleotides read TGTGCCAGCAGCGGGACAGGGATCGGGGAGCTGTTTTTT.

The genes are TRBV4-1 and TRBJ2-5; 7 bases align to TRBD1. The CDR3 is made up of 17 amino acids. V shed 2 bases and J 5 bases; nucleotides not matched to a gene: 14. CDR1 is MGHRA and CDR2 is YSYEKL in the germline V gene. CDR3 amino acids: CASSQPSTGKSMETQYF. The CDR3 DNA sequence: TGCGCCAGCAGCCAACCCTCGACAGGGAAGTCCATGGAGACCCAGTACTTC.

This sequence joins TRBV6-5 and TRBJ2-2; 7 nucleotides match TRBD2. V shed 7 bases and J 2 bases; nucleotides not matched to a gene: 7. There are 15 residues in the CDR3. Germline CDR1 and CDR2: MNHEY and SVGAGI. The CDR3 DNA follows: TGTGCCAGCACCTCGCGGGAGTATAACACCGGGGAGCTGTTTTTT. Encoded protein: CASTSREYNTGELFF.

The chain uses TRBV4-1 and TRBJ1-4; D is uncertain. Trimming cost V 0 bases and J 4 bases, with 9 bases left between them. CDR3 length equals 15 residues. The V gene's germline CDR1 is MGHRA and CDR2 YSYEKL. The CDR3 spells CASSQDASRNEKLFF. CDR3 sequence (DNA): TGCGCCAGCAGCCAAGATGCCAGCCGTAATGAAAAACTGTTTTTT.

J is TRBJ2-1 and V is TRBV7-8; D perhaps matches TRBD1 (6 bases). V was cut by 1 base and J by 4 bases, with 11 bases left in between. There are 15 residues in the CDR3. Germline loops: CDR1 SGHVS, CDR2 FQNEAQ. The CDR3 coding sequence is TGTGCCAGCAGCTTAGTGGGACATCTTTACAATGAGCAGTTCTTC. This codes for CASSLVGHLYNEQFF.